Many counts were recorded for the clone carrying this T cell receptor beta chain. The CDR3 sequence is 12 residues long. Per germline, CDR1 DFQATT and CDR2 SNEGSKA (reference sequence). Trimming took off 3 bases at V and 3 bases at J, with 6 bases between the two ends. TCRdb used MiXCR to reprocess the RT-PCR reads, holding one entry per CDR3 protein. The sample records approximately 720,000 distinct CDR3 sequences, 14% being singletons. The receptor comes from a female donor in good health, serving as a healthy control. The J gene is TRBJ1-5, the V gene TRBV20-1; D uncertain. Sequencing input: memory CD4+ T cells from blood. The DNA of the CDR3 is TGCAGTGCTAGGGCAAACAATCAGCCCCAGCATTTT. Translated, it gives CSARANNQPQHF.